Listed below are T cell receptor beta chains from one sample, sequenced in a study of cytomegalovirus exposure and HLA in healthy donors. TCRdb keeps only in-frame clones here, not all; method: immunoSEQ multiplex PCR. Among over 150,000 clones listed, over 70% were seen once. Sample: PBMCs. Receptor source: a woman between 45 and 60 years old in good health and CMV-seropositive. Both conserved end residues are part of each CDR3. A D gene is named only where the DNA matches it firmly. Size tells how often a clone was seen (once, few, many) or the class of an expanded clone, and some rows leave it out.

CDR3 protein	CDR3 DNA	V gene	clone size	D gene	J gene
CASSFKAGATPYEQYF	TGTGCCAGCAGTTTTAAGGCAGGGGCAACTCCCTACGAGCAGTACTTC	TRBV27	NA	NA	TRBJ2-7
CAIRGSGDSNQPQHF	TGTGCCATCAGGGGTTCGGGTGATAGCAATCAGCCCCAGCATTTT	TRBV10-3	NA	NA	TRBJ1-5
CASSQGWAAGNYGYTF	TGTGCCAGTAGCCAAGGGTGGGCGGCGGGGAACTATGGCTACACCTTC	TRBV19	NA	NA	TRBJ1-2
CASSPNGDWETQYF	TGTGCCAGCTCACCAAACGGGGACTGGGAGACCCAGTACTTC	TRBV18	NA	NA	TRBJ2-5
CASSLGQGINYGYTF	TGTGCCAGCAGCTTAGGACAGGGGATTAACTATGGCTACACCTTC	TRBV7-2	NA	TRBD1	TRBJ1-2
CASSRRDLSYNEQFF	TGTGCCAGCAGCCGCCGGGATCTCTCCTACAATGAGCAGTTCTTC	TRBV11-3	NA	NA	TRBJ2-1
CASSYRENQPQHF	TGTGCCAGCAGTTACCGGGAAAATCAGCCCCAGCATTTT	TRBV6-5	NA	NA	TRBJ1-5
CASSLRKTYGNTEAFF	TGTGCCAGCAGCTTGAGAAAGACATACGGGAACACTGAAGCTTTCTTT	TRBV5-6	NA	NA	TRBJ1-1
CASSRTGGQNYGYTF	TGTGCCAGCAGTCGGACAGGGGGCCAAAACTATGGCTACACCTTC	TRBV7-9	NA	TRBD1	TRBJ1-2
CATSILNRGSGTDTQYF	TGTGCCACCAGCATCCTAAACAGGGGGAGTGGCACAGATACGCAGTATTTT	TRBV15	few	TRBD1	TRBJ2-3
CASLRLAGPTDTQYF	TGTGCCAGCCTTCGACTAGCGGGGCCCACAGATACGCAGTATTTT	TRBV6-6	NA	TRBD2	TRBJ2-3
CASSLFGRAGDNRQFF	TGTGCCAGCAGCTTGTTTGGGCGAGCGGGGGATAATCGGCAGTTCTTC	TRBV5-6	once	TRBD2	TRBJ2-1
CASSLPGDGTGELFF	TGTGCCAGCAGTTTACCGGGAGATGGAACCGGGGAGCTGTTTTTT	TRBV28	NA	NA	TRBJ2-2
CAWSVQGTTGELFF	TGTGCCTGGAGTGTACAGGGCACTACCGGCGAGCTGTTTTTT	TRBV30	NA	NA	TRBJ2-2
CASSESSGGDTEAFF	TGTGCCAGCAGTGAGTCTTCCGGGGGTGACACTGAAGCTTTCTTT	TRBV25-1	few	NA	TRBJ1-1
CASSPGDRGVTDTQYF	TGTGCCAGCAGCCCTGGTGACAGGGGTGTAACAGATACGCAGTATTTT	TRBV13	few	TRBD1	TRBJ2-3
CASSSAGLAGGPWETQYF	TGCGCCAGCAGCTCGGCGGGACTAGCGGGAGGGCCGTGGGAGACCCAGTACTTC	TRBV5-1	NA	TRBD2	TRBJ2-5
CASSGDSYSPLHF	TGTGCCAGCTCGGGGGACAGTTATTCACCCCTCCACTTT	TRBV7-2	NA	TRBD1	TRBJ1-6
CASSWGTSGGDTRNEQFF	TGTGCCAGCAGCTGGGGGACTAGCGGGGGGGATACTCGAAATGAGCAGTTCTTC	TRBV7-6	once	TRBD2	TRBJ2-1
CASSQALAGGQRDTGELFF	TGCGCCAGCAGCCAAGCCCTAGCGGGGGGCCAGCGAGACACCGGGGAGCTGTTTTTT	TRBV4-3	NA	TRBD2	TRBJ2-2
CASSPHGQRMNTEAFF	TGTGCCAGTAGTCCTCACGGACAGAGGATGAACACTGAAGCTTTCTTT	TRBV19	NA	NA	TRBJ1-1
CAARRTSGSTDTQYF	TGTGCCGCCCGGCGGACTAGCGGTAGCACAGATACGCAGTATTTT	TRBV5-4	NA	TRBD2	TRBJ2-3
CASSQDLSGGEKLFF	TGTGCCAGCAGCCAAGACCTCAGCGGAGGGGAAAAACTGTTTTTT	TRBV4-2	NA	NA	TRBJ1-4
CASSSPQYGYTF	TGTGCCAGCAGTTCCCCCCAGTATGGCTACACCTTC	TRBV28	NA	NA	TRBJ1-2
CASSQALFWGGQPDTQYF	TGCGCCAGCAGCCAAGCCCTCTTTTGGGGGGGGCAGCCAGATACGCAGTATTTT	TRBV4-3	NA	NA	TRBJ2-3
CSVETANYGYTF	TGCAGCGTTGAGACAGCGAACTATGGCTACACCTTC	TRBV29-1	NA	NA	TRBJ1-2
CASSEFFGTGGQETQYF	TGTGCCAGCAGTGAATTCTTCGGGACAGGGGGCCAAGAGACCCAGTACTTC	TRBV25-1	NA	TRBD1	TRBJ2-5
CASSLNYRANTGELFF	TGCGCCAGCAGCTTGAATTACAGGGCGAACACCGGGGAGCTGTTTTTT	TRBV5-1	NA	NA	TRBJ2-2